Below are 13 T cell receptor beta chains sequenced from a single sample in a study of regulatory T cells in long-lasting Graves disease. Researchers made TCR beta libraries by using iRepertoire HTBI primers and running Arm-PCR on CDR3 regions. In TCRdb, the multiplex PCR reads were re-called with MiXCR into one record per CDR3 protein. The repertoire holds roughly 380,000 distinct CDR3 sequences, with around 15% as singletons. Regarding time point: newly diagnosed GD, antithyroid drugs for less than 3 months. RNA extracted from PBMCs served as the sequencing template. Sample: peripheral blood mononuclear cells (PBMCs), taken at new diagnosis, from a patient treated with antithyroid drugs. All receptors derive from a female donor with Graves disease.

This clonotype was found many times. V and J are TRBV12-3 or TRBV12-4 and TRBJ2-3; tentatively, D is TRBD2 (6 bases). V lost 2 bases to trimming and J lost 2 bases, with 20 bases between them. This CDR3 is built from 18 residues. This CDR3 reads CASSLRVRGSSFTDTQYF. CDR3 nucleotide sequence: TGTGCCAGCAGTTTAAGGGTGCGGGGTTCATCTTTCACAGATACGCAGTATTTT.

This clonotype was found many times. J is TRBJ2-5 and V is TRBV27, with D tentatively TRBD2 (6 bases). In germline, CDR1 is MNHEY, CDR2 SMNVEV (reference sequence). The CDR3 has 16 residues. Trimming took 6 bases from V and 4 from J, leaving 21 bases between them. CDR3 protein: CASSPFALRESETQYF. The CDR3 nucleotides read TGTGCCAGCAGCCCTTTTGCCCTCCGGGAGTCAGAGACCCAGTACTTC.

At least ten counts were recorded for this clonotype. The CDR3 reads CASSLGDRERDGYTF. Here the CDR3 DNA reads TGTGCCAGCAGCTTAGGCGACAGGGAGCGTGATGGCTACACCTTC. The J gene is TRBJ1-2, the V gene TRBV7-9; the match to TRBD1 covers 7 bases. Per germline, CDR1 SEHNR and CDR2 FQNEAQ (reference sequence). Trimming cost V 1 base and J 6 bases; bases outside gene matches: 8. The CDR3 sequence is 15 residues long.

This clonotype was found many times. The chain uses TRBV11-3 and TRBJ2-1; D is unclear. The CDR3 consists of 14 residues. Trimming shortened V by 5 bases and J by 0 bases, and 8 bases separated the two germline ends. Germline V gives CDR1 SGHNT, CDR2 YENEEA. CDR3 bases: TGTGCCAGCAGCGACGCGAGCTCCTACAATGAGCAGTTCTTC. This encodes CASSDASSYNEQFF.

The sample holds many counts of this clonotype. The chain joins TRBV2 to TRBJ2-5, with TRBD1 matching 8 bases. This CDR3 region has 13 residues. The germline V gene has CDR1 SNHLY and CDR2 FYNNEI. Trimming cost V 5 bases and J 5 bases; bases outside gene matches: 4. Here the CDR3 DNA reads TGTGCCAGCAGTCCAGGGGGCTCGGAGACCCAGTACTTC. It is translated as CASSPGGSETQYF.

A few counts support this clonotype. The chain employs TRBV5-4 and TRBJ2-1; 7 positions agree with TRBD2. The germline V gene has CDR1 SGHNT and CDR2 YYREEE (reference sequence). The CDR3 is 16 amino acids. The V gene end was trimmed by 0 bases and the J gene end by 3 bases; junction bases not matched to a gene: 6. The CDR3 DNA reads TGTGCCAGCAGCTTGGATCCGGGAGGCGTCTACAATGAGCAGTTCTTC. It is translated as CASSLDPGGVYNEQFF.

This clonotype was found many times. The chain is built from TRBV27 and TRBJ1-2; D remains ambiguous. V was pared by 7 bases and J by 4 bases, with 13 bases between. CDR3 size: 13 residues. Germline CDR1 reads MNHEY; CDR2 reads SMNVEV (reference sequence). The CDR3, as DNA: TGTGCCAGCACCCCTTCTCTCGGCTATGGCTACACCTTC. It specifies CASTPSLGYGYTF.

This sequence joins TRBV27 and TRBJ2-2; TRBD1 matches 12 bases. V shed 3 bases, J shed 7 bases, and the junction held 3 bases outside the gene matches. The germline gives CDR1 MNHEY, CDR2 SMNVEV (reference sequence). The CDR3 is 15 amino acids. The CDR3 reads CASSLGQGAGGELFF. The DNA of the CDR3 is TGTGCCAGCAGTTTGGGACAGGGGGCTGGCGGGGAGCTGTTTTTT.

V gene TRBV11-3 combines with J gene TRBJ2-7; 9 bases match TRBD1. This CDR3 has 16 amino acids. The V gene's germline CDR1 is SGHNT and CDR2 YENEEA. V lost 4 bases, J lost 1 base, and 8 bases stayed unmatched. This chain's CDR3 is CASSSDGTGFSYEQYF. DNA for the CDR3: TGTGCCAGCAGCTCCGACGGGACAGGGTTTTCCTACGAGCAGTACTTC.

In this sample, this clonotype turned up many times. The V call is TRBV7-9, the J call TRBJ2-3, with D possibly called TRBD1 or TRBD2 (5 bases each). CDR1 is SEHNR, CDR2 FQNEAQ, per germline (reference sequence). The CDR3 length is 13 residues. The germline V and J ends were trimmed by 6 bases and 1 base, with 8 bases remaining between them. The CDR3 nucleotides read TGTGCCAGCAGAGAGGGACGCACAGATACGCAGTATTTT. This translates into CASREGRTDTQYF. Variable domain in full (rest from reference TRBV7-9 and TRBJ2-3): DTGVSQNPRHKITKRGQNVTFRCDPISEHNRLYWYRQTLGQGPEFLTYFQNEAQLEKSRLLSDRFSAERPKGSFSTLEIQRTEQGDSAMYLCASREGRTDTQYFGPGTRLTVL.

This clonotype was seen only a few times. The rearrangement links TRBV7-9 to TRBJ2-7, with D possibly matching TRBD1 (5 bases). Germline CDR1 and CDR2: SEHNR and FQNEAQ (reference sequence). This CDR3 comprises 14 residues. V lost 3 bases and J 2 bases, leaving 11 bases between the germline ends. The CDR3 DNA is TGTGCCAGCAGCTTCCCAGGGTACCCCTACGAGCAGTACTTC. Translating gives CASSFPGYPYEQYF.

The table lists this clonotype with a count of one. This chain joins TRBV11-2 and TRBJ1-6, with TRBD1 matching over 11 bases. CDR1 is SGHAT, CDR2 FQNNGV, per germline. This CDR3 contains 15 residues. J gave up 10 bases and V 5 bases, and 7 bases lay outside the gene matches. The CDR3 bases are TGTGCCAGCAGCCTCAGGACAGGGGGCGCCTCACCCCTCCACTTT. Translation gives CASSLRTGGASPLHF.

In its sample, this clonotype was seen many times. The chain combines TRBV12-3 or TRBV12-4 with TRBJ1-1, with D tentatively TRBD1 (5 bases). V lost 6 bases and J 1 base, leaving 12 bases between the germline ends. There are 14 residues in the CDR3. CDR3 nucleotides: TGTGCCAGCAGCTTGCGGGGCCGGAACACTGAAGCTTTCTTT. This codes for CASSLRGRNTEAFF.